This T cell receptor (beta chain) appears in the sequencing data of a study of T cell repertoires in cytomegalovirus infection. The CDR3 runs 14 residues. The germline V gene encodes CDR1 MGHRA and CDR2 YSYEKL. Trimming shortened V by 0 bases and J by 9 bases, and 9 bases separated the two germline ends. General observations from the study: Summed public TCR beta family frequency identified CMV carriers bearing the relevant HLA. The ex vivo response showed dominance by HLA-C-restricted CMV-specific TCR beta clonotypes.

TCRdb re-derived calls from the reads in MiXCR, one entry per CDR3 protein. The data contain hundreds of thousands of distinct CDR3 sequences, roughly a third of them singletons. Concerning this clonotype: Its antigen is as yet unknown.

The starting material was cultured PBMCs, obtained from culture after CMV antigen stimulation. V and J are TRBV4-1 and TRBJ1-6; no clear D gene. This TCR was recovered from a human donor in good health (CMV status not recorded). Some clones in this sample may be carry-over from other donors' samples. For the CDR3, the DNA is TGCGCCAGCAGCCAAGATACGACCGGTTCACCCCTCCACTTT. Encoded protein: CASSQDTTGSPLHF.